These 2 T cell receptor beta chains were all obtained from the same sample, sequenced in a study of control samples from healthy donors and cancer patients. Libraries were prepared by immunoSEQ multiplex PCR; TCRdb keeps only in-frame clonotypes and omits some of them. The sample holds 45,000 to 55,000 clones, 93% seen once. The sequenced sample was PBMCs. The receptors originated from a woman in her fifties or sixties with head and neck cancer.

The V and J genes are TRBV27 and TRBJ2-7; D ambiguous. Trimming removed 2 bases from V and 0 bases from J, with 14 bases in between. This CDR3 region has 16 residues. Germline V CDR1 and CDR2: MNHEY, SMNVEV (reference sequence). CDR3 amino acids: CASSLRQADYSYEQYF. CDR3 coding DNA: TGTGCCAGCAGTTTAAGGCAGGCAGATTACTCCTACGAGCAGTACTTC.

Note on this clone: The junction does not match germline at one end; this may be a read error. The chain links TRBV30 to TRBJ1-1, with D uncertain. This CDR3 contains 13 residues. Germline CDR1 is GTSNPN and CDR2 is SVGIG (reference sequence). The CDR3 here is CAWSQDLKTEAFF. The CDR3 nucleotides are TGTGCCTGGAGTCAGGATCTGAAAACTGAAGCTTTCTTT.